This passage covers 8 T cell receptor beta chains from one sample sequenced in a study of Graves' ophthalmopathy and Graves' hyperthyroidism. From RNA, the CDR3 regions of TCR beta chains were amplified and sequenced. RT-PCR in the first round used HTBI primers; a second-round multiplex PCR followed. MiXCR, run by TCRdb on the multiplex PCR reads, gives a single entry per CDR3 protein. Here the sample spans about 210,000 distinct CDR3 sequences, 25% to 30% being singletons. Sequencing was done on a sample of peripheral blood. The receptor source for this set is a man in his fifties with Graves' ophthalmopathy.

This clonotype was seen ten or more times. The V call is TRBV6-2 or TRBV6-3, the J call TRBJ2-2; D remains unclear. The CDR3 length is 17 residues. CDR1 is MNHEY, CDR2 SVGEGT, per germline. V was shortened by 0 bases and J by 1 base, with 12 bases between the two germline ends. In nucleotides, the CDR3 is TGTGCCAGCAGTTACTCGAAACTGGTGGGGAACACCGGGGAGCTGTTTTTT. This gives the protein CASSYSKLVGNTGELFF.

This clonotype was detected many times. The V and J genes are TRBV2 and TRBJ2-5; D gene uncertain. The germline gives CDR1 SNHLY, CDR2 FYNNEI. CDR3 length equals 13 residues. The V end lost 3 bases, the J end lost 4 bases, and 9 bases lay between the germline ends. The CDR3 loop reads CASSDMHRETQYF. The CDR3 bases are TGTGCCAGCAGTGATATGCACCGAGAGACCCAGTACTTC.

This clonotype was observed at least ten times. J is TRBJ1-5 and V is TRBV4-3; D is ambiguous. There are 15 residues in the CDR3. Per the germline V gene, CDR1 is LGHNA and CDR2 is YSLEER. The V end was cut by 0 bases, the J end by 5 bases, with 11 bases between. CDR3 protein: CASSQDRTLHQPQHF. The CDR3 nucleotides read TGCGCCAGCAGCCAAGACCGGACTCTCCATCAGCCCCAGCATTTT.

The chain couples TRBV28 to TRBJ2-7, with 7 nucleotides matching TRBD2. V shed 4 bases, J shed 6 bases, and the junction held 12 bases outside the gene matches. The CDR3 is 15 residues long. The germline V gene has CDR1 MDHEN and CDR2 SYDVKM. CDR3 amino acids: CASSSSPSGRGEQYF. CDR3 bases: TGTGCCAGCAGTTCCTCACCGTCTGGGAGGGGCGAGCAGTACTTC.

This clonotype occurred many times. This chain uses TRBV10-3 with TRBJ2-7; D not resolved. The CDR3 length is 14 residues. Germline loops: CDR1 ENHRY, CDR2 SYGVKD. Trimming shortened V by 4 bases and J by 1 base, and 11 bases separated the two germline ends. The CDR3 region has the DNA TGTGCCATCAGTGGACACGGACGATCCTACGAGCAGTACTTC. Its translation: CAISGHGRSYEQYF.

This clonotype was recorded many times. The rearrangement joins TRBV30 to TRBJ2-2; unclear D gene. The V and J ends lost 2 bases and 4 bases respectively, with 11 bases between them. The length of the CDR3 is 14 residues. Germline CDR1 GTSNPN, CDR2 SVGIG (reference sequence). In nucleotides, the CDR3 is TGTGCCTGGAGTAGTTCTTCCCCCACCGGGGAGCTGTTTTTT. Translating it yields CAWSSSSPTGELFF.

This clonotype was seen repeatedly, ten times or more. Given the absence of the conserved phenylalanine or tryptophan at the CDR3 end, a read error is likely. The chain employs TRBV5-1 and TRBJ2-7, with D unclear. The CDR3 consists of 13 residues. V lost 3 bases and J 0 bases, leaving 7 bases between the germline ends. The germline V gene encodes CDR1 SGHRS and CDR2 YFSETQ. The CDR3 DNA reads TGCGCCAGCAGCTCTTGGGGCTCCTACGAGCAGTACCTC. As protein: CASSSWGSYEQYL.

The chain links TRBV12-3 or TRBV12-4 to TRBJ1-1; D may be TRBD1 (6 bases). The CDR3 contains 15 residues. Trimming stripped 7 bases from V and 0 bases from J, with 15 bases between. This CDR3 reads CASNRQAVLNTEAFF. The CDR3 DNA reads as TGTGCCAGCAACAGACAGGCGGTCTTGAACACTGAAGCTTTCTTT.